This paragraph covers one T cell receptor beta chain sequence. The antigen is unknown. The entry originates in a study of tumor and adjacent non-tumor tissue in lung cancer. TCRbeta libraries were built with three rounds of nested PCR, modified from ARM-PCR. TCRdb reprocessed the multiplex PCR reads with MiXCR, giving one entry per CDR3 protein. The data show under 85,000 distinct CDR3 sequences, less than 85% seen once. Overall study results and limits: Top 100 clones took a larger repertoire share in normal lung.

With 2 bases removed from V and 2 bases from J, the gap between germline ends came to 7 bases. There are 14 residues in the CDR3. The germline gives CDR1 SGHAT, CDR2 FQNNGV. No cell sorting was done before RNA was extracted from the tissue. This non-tumor lung sample came from over 3 cm beyond the tumor edge. This receptor was identified in a man between 70 and 80 years old with non-small cell lung cancer. The sample consisted of distant non-tumor lung tissue. This sequence joins TRBV11-2 and TRBJ2-1; D unresolved. The CDR3 bases are TGTGCCAGCAGCTTACAAGGGCCCTACAATGAGCAGTTCTTC. The encoded protein is CASSLQGPYNEQFF.